The text below deals with one TCR beta chain. J was trimmed by 2 bases and V by 4 bases; bases with no gene match: 4. The CDR3 is 15 amino acids. Germline V gene sequence: CDR1 SGHVS, CDR2 FNYEAQ. The data belong to a study of blood T cell repertoires in COVID-19. Study as a whole: PBMCs, B-cell-depleted T cells, or T cells provided the cDNA or gDNA that made up the material.

Assay: immunoSEQ multiplex PCR; the TCRdb copy retains only in-frame clones and omits some. The data hold more than 200,000 clones, with around 90% observed a single time. The genes are TRBV7-6 and TRBJ2-2, with TRBD2 matching over 7 bases. This receptor was taken from a man in his 70s with acute or convalescent COVID-19. The sample was peripheral blood. CDR3 amino acids: CASSSRTSNTGELFF. CDR3 bases: TGTGCCAGCAGCTCACGGACTAGTAACACCGGGGAGCTGTTTTTT. The variable domain in full, completed from reference TRBV7-6 and TRBJ2-2, reads GAGVSQSPRYKVTKRGQDVALRCDPISGHVSLYWYRQALGQGPEFLTYFNYEAQQDKSGLPNDRFSAERPEGSISTLTIQRTEQRDSAMYRCASSSRTSNTGELFFGEGSRLTVL.